This TCR beta chain was identified during a study of T cells in localized non-small cell lung cancer. Details on this clone: Its antigen is unknown.

Here immunoSEQ multiplex PCR was the method, and the copy in TCRdb shows in-frame clones only, minus some. The sample shows under 70,000 clones, about nine tenths of them seen only once. The CDR3 is made up of 15 amino acids. V was shortened by 1 base and J by 5 bases, with 12 bases between the two germline ends. Germline lookup yields CDR1 LNHDA and CDR2 SQIVND (reference sequence). Findings and caveats of the study: Longer overall survival was linked to higher blood T cell density. Appearance in adjacent lung was seen for a median approximately 59 of the top 100 tumor clones. Uninvolved adjacent lung, not tumor, had the highest T cell clonality. Heterogeneity cannot be ruled out, as sequencing used one tumor region only.

The chain links TRBV19 to TRBJ1-5; weak D call: TRBD1 (5 bases). This clonotype originated in a woman aged 40-69 years with stage I lung adenocarcinoma. Sequencing was performed on peripheral blood, taken before any cancer treatment. The DNA for the CDR3 is TGTGCCAGTAGTATAGCCGAGAGGGGACATCAGCCCCAGCATTTT. This codes for CASSIAERGHQPQHF. The full variable domain, rest sourced from reference TRBV19 and TRBJ1-5, is DGGITQSPKYLFRKEGQNVTLSCEQNLNHDAMYWYRQDPGQGLRLIYYSQIVNDFQKGDIAEGYSVSREKKESFPLTVTSAQKNPTAFYLCASSIAERGHQPQHFGDGTRLSIL.